These T cell receptor beta chains were read from a single sample in a study of T cell responses to AZD1222 COVID-19 vaccine. Some clones are missing from TCRdb's copy, which holds only in-frame ones; the method was immunoSEQ multiplex PCR. This table has tens of thousands of clones, more than 70% appearing once. Sequences were derived from peripheral blood, sampled 28 days after the second dose of the MenACWY control vaccine. The receptor set was obtained from an adult who received the MenACWY meningococcal vaccine as a control. Both conserved end residues are part of each CDR3. Each record gives: clone size, V gene, D gene, J gene, CDR3 DNA, CDR3 protein. A D gene is named only where the DNA matches it firmly. Expanded clones get a size class; other rows say once, few or many, or leave the size out.

>.|TRBV5-5|TRBD1|TRBJ2-2
TGTGCCAGCAGCACGGACAGGGTGAACACCGGGGAGCTGTTTTTT
CASSTDRVNTGELFF
>.|TRBV7-3|.|TRBJ1-3
TGTGCCAGCAGCATAAAGGTGCGTGGAAACACCATATATTTT
CASSIKVRGNTIYF
>.|TRBV7-2|.|TRBJ1-1
TGTGCCAGCAGCTCCTATAACGTCCCCGGGGCTTTCTTT
CASSSYNVPGAFF
>.|TRBV3-1/TRBV3-2|TRBD1|TRBJ2-7
TGTGCCAGCAGCCATTGGGACAGCTACTACGGGCAGTACTTC
CASSHWDSYYGQYF
>.|TRBV18|.|TRBJ1-4
TGTGCCAGCTCACCAAACCGGGAGGGTGAAAAACTGTTTTTT
CASSPNREGEKLFF
>.|TRBV7-9|TRBD2|TRBJ2-5
TGTGCCAGCAGCCCGGGACTAGCGGAAGAGACCCAGTACTTC
CASSPGLAEETQYF
>.|TRBV19|.|TRBJ2-6
TGTGCCAGTAGTCGGACTTCTGGGGCCAACGTCCTGACTTTC
CASSRTSGANVLTF
>.|TRBV4-2|TRBD1|TRBJ1-2
TGTGCCAGCAGCCAAGATCAGGGGGAACATGGCTACACCTTC
CASSQDQGEHGYTF
>.|TRBV10-3|TRBD1|TRBJ2-2
TGTGCCATCAGTGAGCCCCGGGACAGGGGGCCCCCCGGGGAGCTGTTTTTT
CAISEPRDRGPPGELFF
>.|TRBV2|.|TRBJ1-2
TGTGCCAGCGAATTCAAGACTATACCGGGCTATGGCTACACCTTC
CASEFKTIPGYGYTF
>.|TRBV18|TRBD1|TRBJ2-5
TGTGCCAGCTCACCACAGGAGTCCAGGGGGCTGGAGACCCAGTACTTC
CASSPQESRGLETQYF
>.|TRBV10-3|TRBD1|TRBJ2-1
TGTGCCATCAGTGAGTCGTTGGGACAGGGGGCTCTTTCCTACAATGAGCAGTTCTTC
CAISESLGQGALSYNEQFF
>.|TRBV4-3|.|TRBJ1-5
TGCGCCAGCAGCGCAGGGTTGTTGGACTATAATCAGCCCCAGCATTTT
CASSAGLLDYNQPQHF
>.|TRBV19|.|TRBJ1-5
TGTGCCAGTAGCGATGGGGAGGGTCAGCCCCAGCATTTT
CASSDGEGQPQHF
>.|TRBV7-3|TRBD2|TRBJ2-3
TGTGCCAGCAGCCCGGGGACTAGTGCAGATACGCAGTATTTT
CASSPGTSADTQYF
>.|TRBV19|TRBD1|TRBJ1-5
TGTGCCAGTAGTATTGAGACAGGGGATCAGCCCCAGCATTTT
CASSIETGDQPQHF
>.|TRBV7-9|.|TRBJ1-2
TGTGCCAGCAGCTCTTCTCGGACATCCTATGGCTACACCTTC
CASSSSRTSYGYTF
>.|TRBV6-5|.|TRBJ1-5
TGTGCCAGCACCCCAGGGGCAGTAAGCAATCAGCCCCAGCATTTT
CASTPGAVSNQPQHF
>once|TRBV5-1|TRBD1|TRBJ1-1
TGCGCCAGCAGCTTGGGCCAGGGGGGCACTGAAGCTTTCTTT
CASSLGQGGTEAFF
>.|TRBV7-2|.|TRBJ2-3
TGTGCCAGCAGCTTAGAGGGTAGCGCGACAGATACGCAGTATTTT
CASSLEGSATDTQYF
>.|TRBV6-5|TRBD1|TRBJ1-2
TGTGCCAGCAGAAGGACAGGGGCACTATATGGCTACACCTTC
CASRRTGALYGYTF
>.|TRBV12-3/TRBV12-4|.|TRBJ2-5
TGTGCCAGCAGTCTTAGGTTGGGGGAGACCCAGTACTTC
CASSLRLGETQYF
>.|TRBV18|TRBD1|TRBJ2-7
TGTGCCAGCTCACCAAGGGGCCCGGGGACAGTGAGATCCTACGAGCAGTACTTC
CASSPRGPGTVRSYEQYF
>.|TRBV7-2|.|TRBJ1-5
TGTGCCAGCAGCTCCCCCCCGACTCAATCAGGCAATCAGCCCCAGCATTTT
CASSSPPTQSGNQPQHF
>.|TRBV5-4|TRBD1|TRBJ2-7
TGTGCCAGCAGCTTACGCCGGACAGGGGGCGTATTGAACGAGCAGTACTTC
CASSLRRTGGVLNEQYF
>.|TRBV2|.|TRBJ1-3
TGTGCCAGCAGCACAGAGTTAAGCTCTGGAAACACCATATATTTT
CASSTELSSGNTIYF
>once|TRBV7-2|.|TRBJ2-3
TGTGCCAGCACCGACTCCCGGGACCGAACAGATACGCAGTATTTT
CASTDSRDRTDTQYF
>.|TRBV19|TRBD1|TRBJ1-1
TGTGCCAGTAGTAGCCCCGGGACAGGGGGTTTCGAAGCTTTCTTT
CASSSPGTGGFEAFF
>.|TRBV11-1|.|TRBJ1-4
TGTGCCAGCAGCTTGCCCGGAGCTAATGAAAAACTGTTTTTT
CASSLPGANEKLFF
>.|TRBV9|.|TRBJ2-1
TGTGCCAGCAGCCCTAGGGACTGGCTCTACAATGAGCAGTTCTTC
CASSPRDWLYNEQFF
>.|TRBV19|.|TRBJ1-1
TGTGCCAGTAGTATGGGGGGGCTGTTGAACACTGAAGCTTTCTTT
CASSMGGLLNTEAFF
>.|TRBV7-4|.|TRBJ2-7
TGTGCCAGCAGCTTAGCGGCGGAGTACGAGCAGTACTTC
CASSLAAEYEQYF
>.|TRBV6-6|TRBD1|TRBJ1-5
TGTGCCAGCGCTAGGGATAGACAGGGAGGTCAGCCCCAGCATTTT
CASARDRQGGQPQHF
>.|TRBV19|.|TRBJ1-2
TGTGCCAGTAGTATAGCACAGGGTGGCTATGGCTACACCTTC
CASSIAQGGYGYTF
>.|TRBV7-9|.|TRBJ2-1
TGTGCCAGCAGCTTAGTTCGTGGGGGTAATGAGCAGTTCTTC
CASSLVRGGNEQFF
>once|TRBV4-1|TRBD2|TRBJ2-7
TGCGCCAGCAGCTACGGGACTAGCGGATCCTACGAGCAGTACTTC
CASSYGTSGSYEQYF
>.|TRBV2|.|TRBJ1-1
TGTGCCAGCAGTGAGCAGGCGAGGGTTGAAGCTTTCTTT
CASSEQARVEAFF
>.|TRBV7-8|.|TRBJ2-5
TGTGCCAGCAGCGCACGAGAGACCCAGTACTTC
CASSARETQYF
>.|TRBV5-1|.|TRBJ1-6
TGCGCCAGCAGCCCCGCGGACGGCTATTCACCCCTCCACTTT
CASSPADGYSPLHF
>once|TRBV6-1|.|TRBJ1-3
TGTGCCAGCAGTGATAGCAGAACTGGAAACACCATATATTTT
CASSDSRTGNTIYF
>once|TRBV19|.|TRBJ2-3
TGTGCCAGTAGGCTCGACCGATCAAGCACAGATACGCAGTATTTT
CASRLDRSSTDTQYF
>.|TRBV7-2|TRBD1|TRBJ1-1
TGTGCCAGCAGCTTAGGACAGGGAGGGGAAGCTTTCTTT
CASSLGQGGEAFF